The source of this T cell receptor beta chain is a study of response to subunit inactivated influenza vaccine. One entry per CDR3 protein, called by TCRdb with MiXCR from the RT-PCR reads. The table lists fewer than 700,000 distinct CDR3 sequences, around 13% of them singletons, with approximately 14% in the top ten. CDR1 SGHRS and CDR2 YFSETQ come from the germline V gene. This CDR3 is 14 amino acids long. V lost 4 bases to trimming and J lost 2 bases; unmatched junction nucleotides: 5. The TCR originated in a man aged 45-60 years who received an inactivated influenza vaccine. The chain links TRBV5-1 to TRBJ2-7, with TRBD1 matching over 8 bases. This material consisted of PBMCs from blood, taken roughly 6 weeks after vaccination. The CDR3 DNA reads as TGCGCCAGCAGCCTGACAGGGGTCCCCTACGAGCAGTACTTC. Its protein product is CASSLTGVPYEQYF. Full variable domain (outside the CDR3, taken from reference TRBV5-1 and TRBJ2-7): KAGVTQTPRYLIKTRGQQVTLSCSPISGHRSVSWYQQTPGQGLQFLFEYFSETQRNKGNFPGRFSGRQFSNSRSEMNVSTLELGDSALYLCASSLTGVPYEQYFGPGTRLTVT.